This is a list of T cell receptor beta chains from one sample in a study of blood T cells in healthy people across ages. TCRdb reprocessed the 5' RACE reads with MiXCR, giving one entry per CDR3 protein. In the table there are 2 million or so distinct CDR3 sequences, just under 50% of which are singletons. The sample comprised blood. These receptors all come from a woman in her thirties or forties in good health. CDR3s include the opening cysteine and the closing phenylalanine or tryptophan. Each record gives: J gene, V gene, D gene, clone size, CDR3 protein, CDR3 DNA. The D gene is left open where the match is weak. Size is stated for part of the rows, as once, few or many counts, or as a class when the clone is expanded.

>TRBJ1-1|TRBV6-5|NA|NA
CASSPLRGRLNTEAFF
TGTGCCAGCAGCCCCCTCCGAGGGCGGTTGAACACTGAAGCTTTCTTT
>TRBJ2-7|TRBV10-3|NA|NA
CAISDPGTASSYEQYF
TGTGCCATCAGTGACCCCGGGACCGCGAGCTCCTACGAACAGTACTTC
>TRBJ2-4|TRBV4-1|NA|NA
CASSQLQLAKNIQYF
TGCGCCAGCAGCCAACTTCAACTAGCCAAAAACATTCAGTACTTC
>TRBJ1-5|TRBV20-1|NA|NA
CSASRTDRSNQPQHF
TGCAGTGCTAGCCGGACAGATCGGAGCAATCAGCCCCAGCATTTT
>TRBJ2-1|TRBV6-2/TRBV6-3|TRBD2|few
CASIQTSGWNEQFF
TGTGCCAGCATTCAGACTAGCGGGTGGAATGAGCAGTTCTTC
>TRBJ2-7|TRBV28|NA|few
CASSPRSVRGEQYF
TGTGCCAGCAGTCCCCGTAGTGTCCGAGGCGAGCAGTACTTC
>TRBJ2-5|TRBV14|NA|few
CASSQDPGFQETQYF
TGTGCCAGCAGCCAAGATCCGGGCTTTCAAGAGACCCAGTACTTC
>TRBJ2-5|TRBV6-2/TRBV6-3|NA|NA
CASSPLFRQTPETQYF
TGTGCCAGCAGTCCCCTTTTTCGCCAAACGCCAGAGACCCAGTACTTC
>TRBJ2-3|TRBV4-1|NA|NA
CASSQEVPGATDTQYF
TGCGCCAGCAGCCAAGAAGTGCCGGGGGCCACAGATACGCAGTATTTT
>TRBJ2-1|TRBV29-1|NA|NA
CSVDAGSNEQFF
TGCAGCGTTGACGCAGGGTCGAATGAGCAGTTCTTC
>TRBJ2-3|TRBV20-1|NA|few
CSAQKPVGTDTQYF
TGCAGTGCCCAGAAACCCGTCGGCACAGATACGCAGTATTTT
>TRBJ2-7|TRBV20-1|NA|NA
CSARVQGFEQYF
TGCAGTGCTAGAGTACAAGGATTCGAGCAGTACTTC
>TRBJ2-7|TRBV7-9|TRBD1|few
CASSYDRGLIYEQYF
TGTGCCAGCAGCTACGACAGGGGGCTAATCTACGAGCAGTACTTC
>TRBJ1-2|TRBV27|NA|NA
CASRKTGFYSYTF
TGTGCCAGCAGGAAAACAGGGTTCTATAGCTACACCTTC
>TRBJ2-3|TRBV9|NA|NA
CTSSVETSTDTQYF
TGTACCAGCAGCGTAGAGACTAGCACAGATACGCAGTATTTT
>TRBJ1-3|TRBV7-2|TRBD1|NA
CASSPGTVGNTIYF
TGTGCCAGCAGCCCTGGGACAGTTGGAAACACCATATATTTT
>TRBJ2-3|TRBV9|NA|NA
CASSVFSGTDTQYF
TGTGCCAGCAGCGTATTTTCGGGCACAGATACGCAGTATTTT
>TRBJ2-1|TRBV20-1|TRBD2|NA
CSASKGLAGKFF
TGCAGTGCTAGTAAGGGACTAGCGGGGAAGTTCTTC
>TRBJ2-7|TRBV6-5|TRBD2|NA
CASSFGTSGFFSKEQYF
TGTGCCAGCAGTTTCGGGACTAGCGGCTTCTTTTCCAAGGAGCAGTACTTC
>TRBJ1-1|TRBV2|TRBD1|NA
CASSVGTEITEAFF
TGTGCCAGCAGTGTGGGGACAGAGATCACTGAAGCTTTCTTT
>TRBJ2-1|TRBV20-1|NA|NA
CSARDVETQFF
TGCAGTGCTAGAGATGTGGAGACCCAGTTCTTC
>TRBJ2-1|TRBV2|NA|few
CASSAPGLVYNEQFF
TGTGCCAGCAGTGCCCCGGGGTTGGTCTACAATGAGCAGTTCTTC
>TRBJ2-3|TRBV20-1|NA|few
CSAEPHPRTDTQYF
TGCAGTGCAGAGCCCCATCCTCGCACAGATACGCAGTATTTT
>TRBJ2-3|TRBV7-2|TRBD1|many
CASSLGTGVDTQYF
TGTGCCAGCAGCTTAGGGACAGGTGTAGATACGCAGTATTTT
>TRBJ2-2|TRBV20-1|NA|NA
CSARKGIRAGELFF
TGCAGTGCTAGGAAGGGAATCCGAGCCGGGGAGCTGTTTTTT
>TRBJ2-7|TRBV7-2|TRBD1|once
CASSFQGQGTEQYF
TGTGCCAGCAGCTTCCAGGGACAGGGTACCGAGCAGTACTTC
>TRBJ2-7|TRBV20-1|NA|few
CSARDGISYEQYF
TGCAGTGCTAGAGACGGCATTTCCTACGAGCAGTACTTC
>TRBJ2-3|TRBV12-3/TRBV12-4|NA|NA
CASGPRPTDTQYF
TGTGCCAGCGGCCCCCGACCAACAGATACGCAGTATTTT
>TRBJ2-5|TRBV4-1|NA|many
CASSQDPRQETQYF
TGCGCCAGCAGCCAAGATCCCCGCCAAGAGACCCAGTACTTC
>TRBJ1-5|TRBV4-3|TRBD1|NA
CASSQGADQPQHF
TGTGCCAGCAGTCAGGGGGCGGATCAGCCCCAGCATTTT
>TRBJ2-3|TRBV14|NA|few
CASSQLVGLTDTQYF
TGTGCCAGCAGCCAATTGGTTGGGCTCACAGATACGCAGTATTTT
>TRBJ2-1|TRBV19|TRBD2|NA
CASSMLGGGAVETQFF
TGTGCCAGTAGTATGTTAGGCGGGGGGGCCGTAGAGACCCAGTTCTTC
>TRBJ2-3|TRBV10-1|NA|few
CASMREPHTDTQYF
TGCGCCAGCATGAGGGAGCCCCACACAGATACGCAGTATTTT
>TRBJ1-5|TRBV6-2/TRBV6-3|NA|NA
CASSLWGSMSNQPQHF
TGTGCCAGCAGCTTATGGGGTAGTATGAGCAATCAGCCCCAGCATTTT
>TRBJ2-1|TRBV12-3/TRBV12-4|NA|few
CASSFRRDENEQFF
TGTGCCAGCAGTTTCCGCAGGGACGAGAATGAGCAGTTCTTC
>TRBJ1-2|TRBV5-1|NA|few
CASSAIPGQHPPGYTF
TGCGCCAGCAGCGCGATTCCCGGACAGCATCCTCCTGGCTACACCTTC
>TRBJ2-7|TRBV28|NA|NA
CASRPGGFYEQYF
TGTGCCAGCAGACCTGGCGGGTTCTACGAGCAGTACTTC
>TRBJ1-2|TRBV6-2/TRBV6-3|NA|NA
CASRPTGTGNGYTF
TGTGCCAGCAGGCCTACCGGGACCGGGAATGGCTACACCTTC
>TRBJ2-5|TRBV11-2|NA|NA
CASSLELGPQTQYF
TGTGCCAGCAGCTTAGAGTTGGGCCCTCAGACCCAGTACTTC
>TRBJ1-2|TRBV5-1|TRBD1|NA
CASSSGTGYAGYTF
TGCGCCAGCAGCTCCGGGACAGGGTATGCGGGCTACACCTTC
>TRBJ2-3|TRBV7-2|NA|NA
CASSSELVDTQYF
TGTGCCAGCAGCTCGGAGTTGGTAGATACGCAGTATTTT